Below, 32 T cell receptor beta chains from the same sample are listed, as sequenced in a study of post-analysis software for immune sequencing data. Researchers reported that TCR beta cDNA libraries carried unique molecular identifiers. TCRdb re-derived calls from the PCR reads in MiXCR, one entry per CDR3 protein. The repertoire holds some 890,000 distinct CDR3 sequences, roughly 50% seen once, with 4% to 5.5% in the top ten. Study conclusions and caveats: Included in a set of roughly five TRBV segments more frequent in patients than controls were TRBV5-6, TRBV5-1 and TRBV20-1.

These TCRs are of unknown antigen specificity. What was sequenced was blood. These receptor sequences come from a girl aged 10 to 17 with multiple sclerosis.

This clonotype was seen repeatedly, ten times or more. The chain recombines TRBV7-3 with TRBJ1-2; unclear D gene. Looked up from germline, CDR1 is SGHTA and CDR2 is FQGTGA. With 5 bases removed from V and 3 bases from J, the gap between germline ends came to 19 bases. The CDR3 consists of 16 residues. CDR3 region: CASSQYTDPDDYGYTF. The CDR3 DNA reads TGTGCCAGCAGCCAATATACAGATCCGGACGACTATGGCTACACCTTC.

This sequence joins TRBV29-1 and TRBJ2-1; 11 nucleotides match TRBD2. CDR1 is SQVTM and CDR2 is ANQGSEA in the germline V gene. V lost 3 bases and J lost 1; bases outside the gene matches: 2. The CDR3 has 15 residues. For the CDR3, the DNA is TGCAGCGTTGAGGTAGCGGGGGGGTCCTACAATGAGCAGTTCTTC. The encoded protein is CSVEVAGGSYNEQFF.

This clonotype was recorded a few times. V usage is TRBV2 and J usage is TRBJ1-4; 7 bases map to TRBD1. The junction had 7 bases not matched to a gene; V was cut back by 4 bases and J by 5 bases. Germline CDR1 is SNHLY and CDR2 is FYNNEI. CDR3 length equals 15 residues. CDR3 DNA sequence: TGTGCCAGCAGTGCGGGGGACAGAACGAATGAAAAACTGTTTTTT. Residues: CASSAGDRTNEKLFF.

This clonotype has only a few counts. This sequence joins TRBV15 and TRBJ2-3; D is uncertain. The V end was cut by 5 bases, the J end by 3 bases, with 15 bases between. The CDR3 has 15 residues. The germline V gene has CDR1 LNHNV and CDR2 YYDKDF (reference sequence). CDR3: CATSRPSTRTDTQYF. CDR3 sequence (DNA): TGTGCCACCAGCCGTCCCAGTACAAGAACAGATACGCAGTATTTT. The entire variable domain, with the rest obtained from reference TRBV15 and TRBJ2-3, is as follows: DAMVIQNPRYQVTQFGKPVTLSCSQTLNHNVMYWYQQKSSQAPKLLFHYYDKDFNNEADTPDNFQSRRPNTSFCFLDIRSPGLGDTAMYLCATSRPSTRTDTQYFGPGTRLTVL.

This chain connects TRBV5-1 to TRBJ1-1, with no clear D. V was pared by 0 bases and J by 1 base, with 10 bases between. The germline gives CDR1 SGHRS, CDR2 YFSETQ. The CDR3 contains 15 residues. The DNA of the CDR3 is TGCGCCAGCAGCTTGGTCCCAGGACCGAACACTGAAGCTTTCTTT. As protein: CASSLVPGPNTEAFF.

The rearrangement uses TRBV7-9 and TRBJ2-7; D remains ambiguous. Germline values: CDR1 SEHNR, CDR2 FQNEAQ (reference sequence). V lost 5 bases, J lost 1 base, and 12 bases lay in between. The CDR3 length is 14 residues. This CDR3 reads CASSIGGGSYEQYF. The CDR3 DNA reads TGTGCCAGCAGCATTGGCGGTGGATCCTACGAGCAGTACTTC.

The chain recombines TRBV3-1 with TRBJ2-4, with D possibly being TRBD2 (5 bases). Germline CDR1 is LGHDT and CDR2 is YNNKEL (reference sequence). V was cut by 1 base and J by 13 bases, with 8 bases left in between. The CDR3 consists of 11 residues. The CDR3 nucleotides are TGTGCCAGCAGCCAAGGGCGCGGGCAGTACTTC. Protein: CASSQGRGQYF.

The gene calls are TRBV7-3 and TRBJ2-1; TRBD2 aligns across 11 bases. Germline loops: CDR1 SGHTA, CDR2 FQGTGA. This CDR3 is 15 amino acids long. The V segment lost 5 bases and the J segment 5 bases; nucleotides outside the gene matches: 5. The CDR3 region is CASSRGLAENNEQFF. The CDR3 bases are TGTGCCAGCAGCCGGGGACTAGCGGAGAACAATGAGCAGTTCTTC.

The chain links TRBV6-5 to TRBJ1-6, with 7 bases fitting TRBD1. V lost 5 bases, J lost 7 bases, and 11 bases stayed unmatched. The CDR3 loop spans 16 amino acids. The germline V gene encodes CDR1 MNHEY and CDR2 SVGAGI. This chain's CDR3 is CASSPTSGQLNSPLHF. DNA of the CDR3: TGTGCCAGCAGTCCGACGTCGGGACAGCTAAATTCACCCCTCCACTTT.

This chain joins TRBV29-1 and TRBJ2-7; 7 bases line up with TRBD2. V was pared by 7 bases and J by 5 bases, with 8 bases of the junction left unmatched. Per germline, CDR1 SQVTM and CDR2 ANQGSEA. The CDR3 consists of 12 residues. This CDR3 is CSASVGRDEQYF. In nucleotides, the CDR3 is TGCAGCGCCTCGGTAGGGAGGGACGAGCAGTACTTC.

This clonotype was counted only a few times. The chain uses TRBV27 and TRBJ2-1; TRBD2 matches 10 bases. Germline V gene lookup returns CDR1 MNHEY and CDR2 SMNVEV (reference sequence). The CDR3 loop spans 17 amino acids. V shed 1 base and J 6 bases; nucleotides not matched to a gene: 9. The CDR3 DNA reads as TGTGCCAGCAGTTTATTGGTTCTAGCGGGAGATACCAATGAGCAGTTCTTC. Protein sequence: CASSLLVLAGDTNEQFF.

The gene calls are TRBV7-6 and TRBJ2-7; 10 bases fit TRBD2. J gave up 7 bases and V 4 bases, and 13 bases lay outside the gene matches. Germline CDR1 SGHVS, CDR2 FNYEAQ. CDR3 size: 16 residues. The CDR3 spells CASSSVVGLAVREQYF. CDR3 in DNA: TGTGCCAGCAGCTCGGTCGTCGGACTAGCGGTGAGGGAGCAGTACTTC.

CDR3 in DNA: TGTGCCAGCAGCCCCGGGACGAATGGGGGCTACACCTTC. Protein sequence: CASSPGTNGGYTF. This chain uses TRBV6-6 with TRBJ1-2; the D gene is possibly TRBD1 (5 bases). The CDR3 is 13 residues long. Trimming stripped 6 bases from V and 8 bases from J, with 16 bases between. CDR1 MNHNY and CDR2 SVGAGI come from the germline V gene (reference sequence).

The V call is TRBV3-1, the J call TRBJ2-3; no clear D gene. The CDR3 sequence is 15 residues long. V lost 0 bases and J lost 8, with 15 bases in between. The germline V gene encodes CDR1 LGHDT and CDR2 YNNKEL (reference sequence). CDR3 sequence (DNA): TGTGCCAGCAGCCAAGAAGAGACATTGAGTGGTACGCAGTATTTT. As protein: CASSQEETLSGTQYF.

Written as DNA, the CDR3 is TGTGCCATCAGTGCCCGCGGGGAGCTGTTTTTT. Protein: CAISARGELFF. The chain uses TRBV10-3 and TRBJ2-2; D remains ambiguous. The CDR3 consists of 11 residues. Deletions cut 4 bases from V and 7 bases from J, with 4 bases between. The germline gives CDR1 ENHRY, CDR2 SYGVKD.

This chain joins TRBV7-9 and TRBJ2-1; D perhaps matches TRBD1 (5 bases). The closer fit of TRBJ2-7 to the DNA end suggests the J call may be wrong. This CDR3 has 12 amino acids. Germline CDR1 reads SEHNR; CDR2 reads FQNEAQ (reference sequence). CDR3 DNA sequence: TGTGCCAGCAGCCCTATGGACAATGAGCAGTACTTC. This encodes CASSPMDNEQYF.

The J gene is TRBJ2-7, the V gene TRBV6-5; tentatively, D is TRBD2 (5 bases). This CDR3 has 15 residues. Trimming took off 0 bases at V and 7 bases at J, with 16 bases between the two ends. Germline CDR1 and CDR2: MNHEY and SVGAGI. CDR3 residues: CASSYSTLAYNEQYF. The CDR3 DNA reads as TGTGCCAGCAGTTACTCGACCCTAGCTTACAATGAGCAGTACTTC.

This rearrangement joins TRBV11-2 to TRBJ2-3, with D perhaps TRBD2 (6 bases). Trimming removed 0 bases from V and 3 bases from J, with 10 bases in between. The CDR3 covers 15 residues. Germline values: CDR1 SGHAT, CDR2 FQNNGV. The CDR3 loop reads CASSLESRGTDTQYF. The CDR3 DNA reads TGTGCCAGCAGCTTAGAGAGCCGGGGGACAGATACGCAGTATTTT. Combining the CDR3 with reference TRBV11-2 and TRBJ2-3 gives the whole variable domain EAGVAQSPRYKIIEKRQSVAFWCNPISGHATLYWYQQILGQGPKLLIQFQNNGVVDDSQLPKDRFSAERLKGVDSTLKIQPAKLEDSAVYLCASSLESRGTDTQYFGPGTRLTVL.

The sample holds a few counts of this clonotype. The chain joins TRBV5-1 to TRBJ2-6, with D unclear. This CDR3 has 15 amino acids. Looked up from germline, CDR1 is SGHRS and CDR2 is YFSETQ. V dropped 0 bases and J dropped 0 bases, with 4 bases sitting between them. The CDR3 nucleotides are TGCGCCAGCAGCTTGGGTCCCTCTGGGGCCAACGTCCTGACTTTC. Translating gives CASSLGPSGANVLTF.

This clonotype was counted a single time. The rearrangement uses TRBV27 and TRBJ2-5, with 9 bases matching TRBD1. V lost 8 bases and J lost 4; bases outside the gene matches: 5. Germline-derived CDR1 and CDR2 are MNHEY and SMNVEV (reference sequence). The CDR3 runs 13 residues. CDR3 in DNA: TGTGCCAGCTGGGGACAGGGCTTAGAGACCCAGTACTTC. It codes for CASWGQGLETQYF.

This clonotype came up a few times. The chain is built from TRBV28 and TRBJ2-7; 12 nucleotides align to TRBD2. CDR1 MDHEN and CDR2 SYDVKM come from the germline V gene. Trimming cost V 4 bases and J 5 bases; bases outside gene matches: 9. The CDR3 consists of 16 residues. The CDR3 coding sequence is TGTGCCAGCAGTTCGCGTCTAGCGGGAGGGCCCCACGAGCAGTACTTC. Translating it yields CASSSRLAGGPHEQYF.

The CDR3, as DNA: TGCAGCGTTGAAGACCCCAGAAAAAACACTGAAGCTTTCTTT. Translating it yields CSVEDPRKNTEAFF. The genes are TRBV29-1 and TRBJ1-1; D remains ambiguous. CDR1 SQVTM and CDR2 ANQGSEA come from the germline V gene. The CDR3 contains 14 residues. Trimming took 0 bases from V and 2 from J, leaving 10 bases between them.

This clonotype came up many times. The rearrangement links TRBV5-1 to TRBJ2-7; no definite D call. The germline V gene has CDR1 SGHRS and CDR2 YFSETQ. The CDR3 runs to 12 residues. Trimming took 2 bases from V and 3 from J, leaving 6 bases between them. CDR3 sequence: CASSFGDYEQYF. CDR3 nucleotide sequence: TGCGCCAGCAGCTTTGGGGACTACGAGCAGTACTTC.

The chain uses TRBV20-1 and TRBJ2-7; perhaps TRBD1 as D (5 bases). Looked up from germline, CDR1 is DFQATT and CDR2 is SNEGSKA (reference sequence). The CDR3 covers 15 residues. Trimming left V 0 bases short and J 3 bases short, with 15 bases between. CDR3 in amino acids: CSARDRTTASYEQYF. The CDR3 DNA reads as TGCAGTGCTAGAGATCGGACGACAGCGAGCTACGAGCAGTACTTC.

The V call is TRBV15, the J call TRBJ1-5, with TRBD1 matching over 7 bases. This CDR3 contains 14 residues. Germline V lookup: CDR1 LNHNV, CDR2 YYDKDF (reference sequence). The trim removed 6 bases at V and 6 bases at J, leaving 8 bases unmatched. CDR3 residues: CATRATGEGQPQHF. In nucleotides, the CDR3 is TGTGCCACCAGGGCAACAGGGGAAGGTCAGCCCCAGCATTTT.

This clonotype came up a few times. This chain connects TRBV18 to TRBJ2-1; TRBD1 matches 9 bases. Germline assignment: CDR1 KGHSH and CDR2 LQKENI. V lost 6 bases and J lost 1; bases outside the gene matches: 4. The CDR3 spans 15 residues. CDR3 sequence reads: CASSRQGVSYNEQFF. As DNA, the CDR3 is TGTGCCAGCTCGAGACAGGGGGTATCCTACAATGAGCAGTTCTTC.

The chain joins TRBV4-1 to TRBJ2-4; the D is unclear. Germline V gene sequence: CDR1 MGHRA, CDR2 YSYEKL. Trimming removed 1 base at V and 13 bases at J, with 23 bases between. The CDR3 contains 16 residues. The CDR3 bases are TGCGCCAGCAGCCAAGGGATTTCGGCGTTTCAAGAGGAGCAGTACTTC. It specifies CASSQGISAFQEEQYF.

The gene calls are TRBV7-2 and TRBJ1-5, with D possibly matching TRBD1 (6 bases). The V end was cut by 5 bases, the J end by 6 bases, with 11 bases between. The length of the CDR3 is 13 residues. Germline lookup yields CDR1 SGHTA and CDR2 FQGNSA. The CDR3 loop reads CASSPQGSQPQHF. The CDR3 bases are TGTGCCAGCAGCCCACAGGGTTCTCAGCCCCAGCATTTT.

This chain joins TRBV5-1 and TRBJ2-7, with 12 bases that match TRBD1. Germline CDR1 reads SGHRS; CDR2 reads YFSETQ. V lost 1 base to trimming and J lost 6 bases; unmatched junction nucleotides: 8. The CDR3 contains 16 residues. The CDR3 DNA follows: TGCGCCAGCAGCTTGATGGGACAGGGGGCTGCTGCCGAGCAGTACTTC. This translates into CASSLMGQGAAAEQYF. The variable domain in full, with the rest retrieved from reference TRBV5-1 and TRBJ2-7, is KAGVTQTPRYLIKTRGQQVTLSCSPISGHRSVSWYQQTPGQGLQFLFEYFSETQRNKGNFPGRFSGRQFSNSRSEMNVSTLELGDSALYLCASSLMGQGAAAEQYFGPGTRLTVT.

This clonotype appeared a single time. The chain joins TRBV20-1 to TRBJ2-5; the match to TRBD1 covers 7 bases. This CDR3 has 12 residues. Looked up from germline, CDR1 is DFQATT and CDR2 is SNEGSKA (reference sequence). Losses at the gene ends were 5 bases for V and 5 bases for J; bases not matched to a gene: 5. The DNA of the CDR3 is TGCAGTGCTTTACAGGGGTGGGAGACCCAGTACTTC. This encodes CSALQGWETQYF.

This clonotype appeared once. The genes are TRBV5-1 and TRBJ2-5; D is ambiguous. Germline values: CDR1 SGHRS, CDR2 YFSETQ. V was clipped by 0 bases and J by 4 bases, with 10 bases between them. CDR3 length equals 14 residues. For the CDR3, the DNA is TGCGCCAGCAGCTTGGAACATGCCCGAGAGACCCAGTACTTC. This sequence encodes CASSLEHARETQYF. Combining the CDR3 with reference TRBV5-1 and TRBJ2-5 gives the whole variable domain KAGVTQTPRYLIKTRGQQVTLSCSPISGHRSVSWYQQTPGQGLQFLFEYFSETQRNKGNFPGRFSGRQFSNSRSEMNVSTLELGDSALYLCASSLEHARETQYFGPGTRLLVL.

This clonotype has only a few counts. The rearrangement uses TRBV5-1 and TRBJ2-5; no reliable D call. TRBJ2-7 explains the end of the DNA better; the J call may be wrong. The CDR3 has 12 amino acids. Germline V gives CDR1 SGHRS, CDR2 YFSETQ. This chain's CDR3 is CASSLGKYEQYF. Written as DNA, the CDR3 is TGCGCCAGCAGCTTGGGTAAATACGAGCAGTACTTC.